This T cell receptor (beta chain) was identified in a study of CD4 T cells in relation to SARS-CoV-2 and coronaviruses (dated by TCRdb to the early 2020s). Study-wide context: In the ViraFEST assay, PBMCs were cultured with antigen for around nine days, after which TCR beta CDR3s were sequenced to identify antigen-specific clonal expansions. At the level of individual TCR clonotypes, the study evaluated whether memory CD4+ T cells crossreact between the spike proteins of SARS-CoV-2 and those of common cold coronaviruses. The full convalescent cohort of roughly eleven patients had a median age of about 37 years, ranging from roughly 21 to 75 years. Samples from three pre-COVID donors and the naive versus memory experiments were sequenced with the Adaptive Biotechnologies TCR-sequencing kit; other data were Illumina-based. Among the approximately twelve convalescent patients, 8 males and 4 females were included, and two of the subjects were Hispanic. For other donors in the study, expansion assays were sequenced with a different, Illumina-based TCR-beta assay. Patient-derived lymphoblastoid cell lines were used to map the HLA restriction of shared crossreactive spike epitopes.

V ends up 1 base short and J 9 bases short, with an unmatched junction base count of 13. Its CDR3 holds 16 amino acids, cysteine through phenylalanine. Only the CDR3 DNA stays, 48 bases, in frame from base 1. CDR1 is given as LNHNV and CDR2 as YYDKDF, both from the germline V gene (reference sequence). Survey-level immunoSEQ TCR-beta sequencing was performed on DNA from CEF-cultured naive and memory CD4+ T cells. Turning to the authors' computational methods: During preprocessing, nonproductive sequences were removed, along with CDR3s that did not begin with C, did not end with F or W, or were shorter than 7 amino acids. Antigen-specific clonotypes were called with the MANAFEST web app, based on expansion relative to reference and other culture wells. A clone counted as positive if significantly expanded in 2 of 3 replicate wells versus the reference culture at FDR below 0.05. A further requirement for positive clones was significant expansion compared with all other tandem wells, along with an odds ratio above 5. Cultured and uncultured naive and memory CD4+ repertoires were searched for previously identified spike- and CEF-reactive CDR3s. After three terminal residues were trimmed from each end, CDR3 homology was quantified as pairwise Levenshtein distance using the stringdist R package. The table comes from immuneACCESS by way of TCRdb, which keeps in-frame sequences with V and J called. Part of the clones is missing from these tables; in studies checked, under half for an unresolved V gene and the rest for unknown reasons. Clone size and V and J calls were adopted from that table, with D and trimming inferred from the DNA. Here the sample has 35,000 or so clones; approximately 83% occur a single time. Of the sample, 5.5% to 7% falls within the top ten clones.

For this clone: No antigen is known for it. No base quality values were provided; no much bigger clone lies one nucleotide off.

Naive and memory CD4+ T cells were separated from cryopreserved PBMCs by first enriching for CD4 and then performing EasySep naive CD4+ T cell enrichment. For 9 to 10 days, sorted naive or memory CD4+ T cells (around 100,000) were cultured at a 1:1 ratio with T cell-depleted PBMCs and CEF peptides. In general, triplicate replicate wells were used for every peptide culture condition. PBMCs were isolated from leukapheresis product or whole blood by Ficoll-Paque PLUS gradient centrifugation. PBMCs were either used fresh in the expansion assay or cryopreserved at -140 degrees C. The QIAamp Micro DNA Kit was used to extract genomic DNA from the CD4+ T cells. Overall results and qualifications from the work: The study was constrained by small numbers of patients and of tested TCRs. Because no donor provided both pre-pandemic and post-infection samples, tracing the source of pre-existing responses was limited. Naive versus memory sequencing indicated the assay detects memory recall responses rather than primary responses primed during culture. Memory CD4+ clonotypes crossrecognizing SARS-CoV-2 and at least one common cold coronavirus spike were found in around 71% of donors. Because the crossreactivity analysis focused on spike protein, crossreactivity against other viral proteins was not assessed. Compared with monoreactive clones, crossreactive clones had significantly weaker SARS-CoV-2-driven expansion, a result consistent with antigenic imprinting.

The chain was built from TRBV15 and TRBJ2-7; 9 central nucleotides agree with TRBD2. The TCR originated in an adult with COVID-19. Specimen: naive CD4+ T cells from PBMCs, cultured in vitro. The label giving this sample's cell subset or site can be read as: naive CD4+ T cells isolated by negative enrichment. The DNA sequence is TGTGCCACCAGCAGAGCGGCGGCGGGAGGGCCCCGGGGGCAGTACTTC. Translated, it gives CATSRAAAGGPRGQYF.